These T cell receptor beta chains were read from a single sample in a study of identical twins. TCRdb called the 5' RACE reads again in MiXCR, with one record for every CDR3 protein. The table records 200,000 or so distinct CDR3 sequences, 15% to 20% of them present only once. The sample also formed part of further work on T cells expressing NK-cell markers.

The sequencing sample was made of CD8+ T cells sorted from blood. These receptors all stem from a woman between 18 and 29 years old in good health. The CDR3 runs from the conserved cysteine through the conserved F or W. Each record gives: D gene, V gene, clone size, J gene, CDR3 DNA, CDR3 protein. D genes are given only for firm matches. Clone size, where shown, is once, few, many, or a class for clones that have expanded.

TRBD2,TRBV3-1,few,TRBJ2-5,TGTGCCAGCAGCCCGCCCACTAGCGGGCAAGAGACCCAGTACTTC,CASSPPTSGQETQYF
TRBD2,TRBV14,few,TRBJ2-3,TGTGCCAGCAGCCAAGATCTGGCTAGCGGGGGAGAGCAGTATTTT,CASSQDLASGGEQYF
TRBD2,TRBV7-6,NA,TRBJ2-1,TGTGCCAGCAGCGTAGCGGGAGGGACGGATGAGCAGTTCTTC,CASSVAGGTDEQFF
NA,TRBV7-9,few,TRBJ2-5,TGTGCCAGCAGCCCCCGTAGAGGGACGGAGCGAGAGACCCAGTACTTC,CASSPRRGTERETQYF
TRBD2,TRBV6-1,many,TRBJ2-1,TGTGCCAGCAGCCTATTTCTAGCGGGAGAAAAGAATGAGCAGTTCTTC,CASSLFLAGEKNEQFF
TRBD1,TRBV4-3,NA,TRBJ2-7,TGCGCCAGCAGCCAAGGGACAGGGCTTCGGGACGAGCAGTACTTC,CASSQGTGLRDEQYF
NA,TRBV15,few,TRBJ1-1,TGTGCCACCAGCAATGGGTATACCAACACTGAAGCTTTCTTT,CATSNGYTNTEAFF
TRBD1,TRBV5-1,NA,TRBJ2-7,TGCGCCAGCAGCTTGGAGACAGGGGGCCTCTACGAGCAGTACTTC,CASSLETGGLYEQYF
NA,TRBV7-3,few,TRBJ2-3,TGTGCCAGCAGCTTAAGCCAATCCTCTAGCACAGATACGCAGTATTTT,CASSLSQSSSTDTQYF
NA,TRBV6-5,few,TRBJ1-1,TGTGCCAGCAGTTACGCGGACCGGGGCACTGAAGCTTTCTTT,CASSYADRGTEAFF
NA,TRBV5-1,few,TRBJ2-7,TGCGCCAGCAGCTCGAGCGGCCGACAGGAGCAGTACTTC,CASSSSGRQEQYF
NA,TRBV12-3/TRBV12-4,few,TRBJ1-2,TGTGCCAGCAGCCCCGTCCGAAAGGGTCTCGGTGGCTACACCTTC,CASSPVRKGLGGYTF
TRBD2,TRBV2,NA,TRBJ2-1,TGTGCCAGCGGGTGGGGCGGGGGATGGGATGAGCAGTTCTTC,CASGWGGGWDEQFF
NA,TRBV11-2,few,TRBJ1-1,TGTGCCAGCAGCTTGGGTGCGAGCGCTGAAGCTTTCTTT,CASSLGASAEAFF
NA,TRBV7-2,few,TRBJ2-3,TGTGCCAGCAGCCCCCGACTAACATCTAGCACAGATACGCAGTATTTT,CASSPRLTSSTDTQYF
NA,TRBV3-1,few,TRBJ2-1,TGTGCCAGCAGCCAAGTATCGGGTGAGCAGTTCTTC,CASSQVSGEQFF
TRBD1,TRBV5-1,NA,TRBJ1-5,TGCGCCAGCAGCGAACAGGGGGCGCAGTATCAGCCCCAGCATTTT,CASSEQGAQYQPQHF
NA,TRBV6-5,few,TRBJ2-7,TGTGCCAGCAGTTATGGGGGGCAAGGGTACGAGCAGTACTTC,CASSYGGQGYEQYF
NA,TRBV14,many,TRBJ1-2,TGTGCCAGCAGCCAAGAGGACAATCCGGGGGGCTACACCTTC,CASSQEDNPGGYTF
NA,TRBV7-2,NA,TRBJ2-1,TGTGCCAGCAGCTTAGGACTACCTAGCAATGAGCAGTTCTTC,CASSLGLPSNEQFF
NA,TRBV30,NA,TRBJ2-1,NA,CAWSVLVASGIPEFF
NA,TRBV5-5,few,TRBJ2-3,TGTGCCAGCAGCTTCACAACATTGACCCCAGATACGCAGTATTTT,CASSFTTLTPDTQYF
NA,TRBV6-5,few,TRBJ2-7,TGTGCCAGCAGTTCCCAGGGGACCTCCTACGAGCAGTACTTC,CASSSQGTSYEQYF
TRBD2,TRBV12-5,few,TRBJ2-1,TGTGCTAGTGGGCCGACTAGCGGGGAGTACAATGAGCAGTTCTTC,CASGPTSGEYNEQFF
NA,TRBV14,NA,TRBJ2-7,TGTGCCAGCAGCCAGGTACAGGGCTTCGAGCAGTACTTC,CASSQVQGFEQYF
TRBD2,TRBV20-1,few,TRBJ2-1,TGCAGTGCCCCCTGGGAGCGGGGGGTAGAAAATGAGCAGTTCTTC,CSAPWERGVENEQFF
TRBD1,TRBV30,NA,TRBJ1-2,TGTGCCTGGAGTTATGGAGAGGGGGCGTATGGCTACACCTTC,CAWSYGEGAYGYTF
TRBD2,TRBV11-1,NA,TRBJ2-5,TGTGCCAGCAGCTTAGGGGCGGGGGACCAAGAGACCCAGTACTTC,CASSLGAGDQETQYF
TRBD2,TRBV29-1,NA,TRBJ2-2,TGCAGCGTCCACCCAAGCGGGACCACCGGGGAGCTGTTTTTT,CSVHPSGTTGELFF
NA,TRBV7-9,NA,TRBJ2-2,TGTGCCAGCAGCTTACGTGGTAGCGGAGACACCGGGGAGCTGTTTTTT,CASSLRGSGDTGELFF
TRBD1,TRBV4-3,NA,TRBJ2-2,TGCGCCAGCAGCCAAGGGGAATGGGACAGGGACACCGGGGAGCTGTTTTTT,CASSQGEWDRDTGELFF
TRBD2,TRBV12-3/TRBV12-4,few,TRBJ2-3,TGTGCCAGCAGTCCCCCGGTAGCGGGGGAAAGCACAGATACGCAGTATTTT,CASSPPVAGESTDTQYF
TRBD1,TRBV3-1,few,TRBJ2-7,TGTGCCAGCAGCCCTCCTTGGGACAGGGGGCCCGACGAGCAGTACTTC,CASSPPWDRGPDEQYF
NA,TRBV20-1,NA,TRBJ2-7,TGCAGTGCTAGAGGGGTGGGAGAGATCTCCTACGAGCAGTACTTC,CSARGVGEISYEQYF
NA,TRBV20-1,NA,TRBJ2-7,TGCAGTGCTAGAGATCGTGATAGCTCCTACGAGCAGTACTTC,CSARDRDSSYEQYF
NA,TRBV12-3/TRBV12-4,once,TRBJ2-3,TGTGCCAGCAGTTTGGGTCAGTACACGCAGTATTTT,CASSLGQYTQYF
NA,TRBV6-1,NA,TRBJ2-3,TGTGCCAGCAGTGATACGACGGCTAGCACAGATACGCAGTATTTT,CASSDTTASTDTQYF
NA,TRBV20-1,NA,TRBJ1-1,TGCAGTGCAGTCCCCCAGACAGTGAACACTGAAGCTTTCTTT,CSAVPQTVNTEAFF
NA,TRBV3-1,few,TRBJ2-1,TGTGCCAGCAGCCACCCGGGACTGAAGTACAATGAGCAGTTCTTC,CASSHPGLKYNEQFF
NA,TRBV7-6,once,TRBJ2-1,TGTGCCAGCAGTTTACACCCAGGCTGGCGGGCCATAAACAATGAGCAGTTCTTC,CASSLHPGWRAINNEQFF
NA,TRBV25-1,few,TRBJ2-1,TGTGCCAGCAGGCCGTCCGGGGGAGGCCCCAATGAGCAGTTCTTC,CASRPSGGGPNEQFF
TRBD2,TRBV7-9,few,TRBJ2-1,TGTGCCAGCACCTCCCGGACTAGCGCCTCCTACAATGAGCAGTTCTTC,CASTSRTSASYNEQFF
NA,TRBV7-9,few,TRBJ2-1,TGTGCCAGCACTCCGGCGGGCTATGACAATGAGCAGTTCTTC,CASTPAGYDNEQFF
NA,TRBV6-4,few,TRBJ2-2,TGTGCCAGCAGTGAAGGCCCTTCCACCGGGGAGCTGTTTTTT,CASSEGPSTGELFF
NA,TRBV12-3/TRBV12-4,many,TRBJ2-1,TGTGCCAGCAGTTTAGGGCAGGGGAACTACAATGAGCAGTTCTTC,CASSLGQGNYNEQFF